The 14 T cell receptor beta chains given below trace back to one sample, sequenced in a study of early T cells in non-severe SARS-CoV-2 infection. TCRdb reprocessed the 5' RACE reads via MiXCR and lists one record per CDR3 protein. The sample holds 60,000 to 70,000 distinct CDR3 sequences; around 4.9% are singletons and the top ten take 4% to 5%. Sequenced: whole blood. The receptors derive from an adult who was a healthcare worker with PCR-confirmed SARS-CoV-2 infection or an uninfected control (not recorded which).

The chain couples TRBV20-1 to TRBJ2-1, with TRBD2 matching 10 bases. CDR1 and CDR2 (germline): DFQATT, SNEGSKA (reference sequence). Trimming took 7 bases from V and 0 from J; bases not matched to a gene: 18. CDR3 length: 19 residues. In nucleotides, the CDR3 is TGCAGTGTTACAGAACCTAGCGGGGGCCTCCTAAGCTCCTACAATGAGCAGTTCTTC. This sequence encodes CSVTEPSGGLLSSYNEQFF.

The chain carries TRBV5-4 and TRBJ2-5; a weak D match, TRBD2 (5 bases). The V end lost 1 base, the J end lost 4 bases, and 14 bases lay between the germline ends. The CDR3 loop spans 15 amino acids. Germline CDR1 reads SGHNT; CDR2 reads YYREEE (reference sequence). This chain's CDR3 is CASSLNQGRGETQYF. CDR3 nucleotides: TGTGCCAGCAGCTTGAATCAAGGGAGAGGAGAGACCCAGTACTTC.

The table lists this clonotype with many counts. The genes are TRBV27 and TRBJ2-3; no definite D call. CDR1 and CDR2 from the germline V gene are MNHEY and SMNVEV (reference sequence). V lost 8 bases to trimming and J lost 2 bases, with 11 bases between them. The CDR3 extends over 13 amino acids. CDR3 loop: CASGLDYTDTQYF. CDR3 coding DNA: TGTGCCAGCGGGCTAGATTACACAGATACGCAGTATTTT.

This chain connects TRBV10-3 to TRBJ2-7; D is tentatively TRBD1 or TRBD2 (5 bases each). This CDR3 is built from 11 residues. The germline V gene encodes CDR1 ENHRY and CDR2 SYGVKD. The ends were cut back, 8 bases at V and 7 bases at J, with 12 bases in the middle. The CDR3 nucleotides are TGTGCCATCGGGGCTAGCATAGAGCAGTACTTC. It encodes CAIGASIEQYF.

This clonotype was counted at least ten times. The chain is built from TRBV7-2 and TRBJ1-1; 8 bases fit TRBD1. With V trimmed by 2 bases and J by 3 bases, 2 bases remained unmatched. Germline V gene data show CDR1 as SGHTA and CDR2 as FQGNSA. CDR3 length: 14 amino acids. The CDR3 DNA sequence: TGTGCCAGCAGCTTAAACAGGGGGGACACTGAAGCTTTCTTT. Translating it yields CASSLNRGDTEAFF.

In its sample, this clonotype was seen a few times. The chain is built from TRBV5-6 and TRBJ2-7; 7 bases are a match to TRBD2. This CDR3 contains 14 residues. CDR1 SGHDT and CDR2 YYEEEE come from the germline V gene. V lost 0 bases, J lost 4 bases, and 4 bases stayed unmatched. The CDR3, as DNA: TGTGCCAGCAGCTTGGACGGGAGGAGGTACGAGCAGTACTTC. Protein sequence: CASSLDGRRYEQYF.

The chain couples TRBV5-1 to TRBJ2-1, with 7 bases fitting TRBD1. This CDR3 is 15 amino acids long. Germline V gene lookup returns CDR1 SGHRS and CDR2 YFSETQ. Trimming removed 0 bases from V and 2 bases from J; junction bases left unmatched: 2. This CDR3 reads CASSLGQGPYNEQFF. The CDR3 DNA follows: TGCGCCAGCAGCTTGGGACAGGGCCCCTACAATGAGCAGTTCTTC.

This clonotype was seen ten or more times. The chain couples TRBV2 to TRBJ2-1; D is possibly TRBD1 (6 bases). Germline values: CDR1 SNHLY, CDR2 FYNNEI. The length of the CDR3 is 15 residues. V was pared by 4 bases and J by 9 bases, with 19 bases between. The CDR3 coding sequence is TGTGCCAGCAGTGTAAGACAGGCGGCAGTCGGTGAGCAGTTCTTC. Its translation is CASSVRQAAVGEQFF.

This clonotype has only a few counts. The rearrangement links TRBV18 to TRBJ1-1, with 8 bases lining up with TRBD1. The germline V gene has CDR1 KGHSH and CDR2 LQKENI. Unmatched junction bases numbered 3, after V lost 2 bases and J lost 4 bases. The CDR3 sequence is 14 residues long. CDR3 residues: CASSPGQGATEAFF. Written as DNA, the CDR3 is TGTGCCAGCTCACCAGGGCAGGGGGCCACTGAAGCTTTCTTT.

This clonotype has only a few counts. The genes are TRBV20-1 and TRBJ2-3, with a weak D call TRBD1 (5 bases). Germline assignment: CDR1 DFQATT and CDR2 SNEGSKA (reference sequence). V lost 3 bases and J lost 10, with 11 bases in between. This CDR3 is built from 11 residues. The CDR3 protein is CSARGPQAQYF. CDR3 DNA: TGCAGTGCTAGGGGGCCCCAAGCGCAGTATTTT.

This clonotype has at least ten counts. V is TRBV19 and J is TRBJ2-1; D is uncertain. Germline V CDR1 and CDR2: LNHDA, SQIVND (reference sequence). The ends were cut back, 6 bases at V and 8 bases at J, with 8 bases in the middle. The CDR3 totals 11 residues. The CDR3 DNA reads as TGTGCCAGTAGCCGCCGCGATGAGCAGTTCTTC. Protein: CASSRRDEQFF.

This clonotype was observed a handful of times. The chain uses TRBV29-1 and TRBJ2-7, with D uncertain. With 6 bases removed from V and 0 bases from J, the gap between germline ends came to 6 bases. Germline values: CDR1 SQVTM, CDR2 ANQGSEA. The CDR3 has 11 residues. The CDR3 loop reads CSVGNSYEQYF. For the CDR3, the DNA is TGCAGCGTGGGGAACTCCTACGAGCAGTACTTC.

The gene calls are TRBV5-1 and TRBJ2-2; no reliable D call. Germline CDR1 reads SGHRS; CDR2 reads YFSETQ. The CDR3 has 16 residues. V lost 0 bases to trimming and J lost 0 bases, with 9 bases between them. CDR3 nucleotide sequence: TGCGCCAGCAGCTTGGACATCCAGGCGAACACCGGGGAGCTGTTTTTT. As protein: CASSLDIQANTGELFF.

This chain joins TRBV7-9 and TRBJ2-1, with a possible D match to TRBD2 (6 bases). Between the trimmed V and J ends, which lost 5 bases and 7 bases, there was a span of 21 bases. There are 16 residues in the CDR3. Germline V lookup: CDR1 SEHNR, CDR2 FQNEAQ (reference sequence). The CDR3: CASSDSLWRDGNEQFF. The CDR3 nucleotides are TGTGCCAGCAGCGACTCGCTTTGGCGGGACGGAAATGAGCAGTTCTTC.